These T cell receptor beta chains were read from a single sample in a study of blood T cell repertoires in COVID-19. This table comes from immunoSEQ multiplex PCR, and its TCRdb copy is limited to in-frame clones, with some not included. Of about 140,000 clones listed, 80% to 90% were seen once; the top ten hold about 3.7%. Sequenced: PBMCs or T cells enriched from blood (not recorded which). These receptors all come from a woman aged 45 to 65 with acute COVID-19. CDR3s include the opening cysteine and the closing phenylalanine or tryptophan. A D gene is named only where the DNA matches it firmly. Size is omitted from some rows. Given values are once, few, many or a class for expanded clones.

v_gene	abundance	d_gene	j_gene	CDR3nt	CDR3aa
TRBV11-2	once	-	TRBJ2-7	TGTGCCAGCAGCCCGGCGGGCGTTGTCTACGAGCAGTACTTC	CASSPAGVVYEQYF
TRBV11-2	-	-	TRBJ2-3	TGTGCCAGCAGCTTAGCCGGTACAGGGACCACAGATACGCAGTATTTT	CASSLAGTGTTDTQYF
TRBV12-3/TRBV12-4	-	-	TRBJ2-7	TGTGCCAGCAGTTTCGGACAGACCTACGAGCAGTACTTC	CASSFGQTYEQYF
TRBV24-1	-	-	TRBJ1-4	TGTGCCACCCGAATTTGGGAGGAAAAACTGTTTTTT	CATRIWEEKLFF
TRBV5-1	-	TRBD1	TRBJ1-6	TGCGCCAGCAGCCGCGGACAGGATAATTCACCCCTCCACTTT	CASSRGQDNSPLHF
TRBV7-2	few	TRBD2	TRBJ2-3	TGTGCCAGCAGCCGGGGACTAGCGGGGAAGCGCACAGATACGCAGTATTTT	CASSRGLAGKRTDTQYF
TRBV7-8	-	-	TRBJ1-5	TGTGCCAGCAGCCCCCCGCCGGGTTCTCAGCCCCAGCATTTT	CASSPPPGSQPQHF
TRBV19	-	TRBD1	TRBJ1-5	TGTGCCAGTAGTTTTCCCGGGACAGGGAATCAGCCCCAGCATTTT	CASSFPGTGNQPQHF
TRBV2	-	-	TRBJ1-2	TGTGCCAGCAGTGAAGTGGGCAGGGGCCATGGCTACACCTTC	CASSEVGRGHGYTF
TRBV19	once	-	TRBJ1-6	TGTGCCAGTAGTACGGCGCATGGGCCCCCAGCCCTCCACTTT	CASSTAHGPPALHF
TRBV12-5	-	TRBD1	TRBJ1-1	TGTGCTAGTGGTTTAAGGGGGCGCGCGACTGAAGCTTTCTTT	CASGLRGRATEAFF
TRBV11-2	-	TRBD2	TRBJ2-7	TGTGCCAGCAGCCTATACCCGGGAGGGCCGATGCGGGAGCAGTACTTC	CASSLYPGGPMREQYF
TRBV21-1	-	-	TRBJ2-7	TGTGCCAGCAGCAAAGAGAGAGCCGAGGGCGACGAGCAGTACTTC	CASSKERAEGDEQYF
TRBV23-1	-	TRBD1	TRBJ1-1	TGCGCCAGCAGTCACCCCCGGGACAGGGTTCCGAACACTGAAGCTTTCTTT	CASSHPRDRVPNTEAFF
TRBV7-9	-	TRBD2	TRBJ2-7	TGTGCCAGCAGCTTGGGACTAGCGCACTCCTACGAGCAGTACTTC	CASSLGLAHSYEQYF
TRBV7-8	-	TRBD1	TRBJ1-6	TGTGCCAGCAGCAGAGACAGGGACGGCTCACCCCTCCACTTT	CASSRDRDGSPLHF
TRBV7-9	-	TRBD2	TRBJ2-3	TGTGCCAGCAGCTTAAGCCTAGCGGGGTCGGGTACAGATACGCAGTATTTT	CASSLSLAGSGTDTQYF
TRBV4-3	-	TRBD1	TRBJ2-7	TGCGCCAGCAGCCAGACATGGGGACAGTCCTCCTACGAGCAGTACTTC	CASSQTWGQSSYEQYF
TRBV28	few	TRBD2	TRBJ2-6	TGTGCCAGCCTTCCGGCGGGAGGCGCCAGCTCTGGGGCCAACGTCCTGACTTTC	CASLPAGGASSGANVLTF
TRBV5-1	-	-	TRBJ1-4	TGCGCCAGCAGCTTGGCAGGGGAGTATGAAAAACTGTTTTTT	CASSLAGEYEKLFF
TRBV27	-	-	TRBJ2-3	TGTGCCAGCACGATTGGCATCCACACAGATACGCAGTATTTT	CASTIGIHTDTQYF